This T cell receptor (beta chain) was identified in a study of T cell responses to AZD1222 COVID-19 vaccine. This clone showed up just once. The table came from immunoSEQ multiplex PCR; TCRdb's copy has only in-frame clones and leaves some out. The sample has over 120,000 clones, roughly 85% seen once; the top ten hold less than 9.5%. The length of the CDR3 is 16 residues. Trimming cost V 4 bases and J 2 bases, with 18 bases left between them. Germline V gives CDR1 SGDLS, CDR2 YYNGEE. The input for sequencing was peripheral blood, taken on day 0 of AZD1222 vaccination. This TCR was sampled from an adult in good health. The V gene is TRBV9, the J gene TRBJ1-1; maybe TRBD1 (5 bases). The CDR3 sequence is CASSPDSGLVNTEAFF. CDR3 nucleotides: TGTGCCAGCAGCCCAGACTCAGGGTTAGTAAACACTGAAGCTTTCTTT. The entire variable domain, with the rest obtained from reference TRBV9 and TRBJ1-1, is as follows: DSGVTQTPKHLITATGQRVTLRCSPRSGDLSVYWYQQSLDQGLQFLIQYYNGEERAKGNILERFSAQQFPDLHSELNLSSLELGDSALYFCASSPDSGLVNTEAFFGQGTRLTVV.